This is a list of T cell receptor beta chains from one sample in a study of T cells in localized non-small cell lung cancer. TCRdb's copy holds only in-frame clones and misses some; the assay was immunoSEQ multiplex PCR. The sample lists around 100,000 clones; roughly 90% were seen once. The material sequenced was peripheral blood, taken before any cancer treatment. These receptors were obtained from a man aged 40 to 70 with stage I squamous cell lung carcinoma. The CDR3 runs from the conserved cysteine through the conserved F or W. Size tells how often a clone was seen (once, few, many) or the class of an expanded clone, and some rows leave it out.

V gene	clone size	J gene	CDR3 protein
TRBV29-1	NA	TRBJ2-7	CSAVTGYEQYF
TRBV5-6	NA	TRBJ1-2	CASSFRTGAVYGYTF
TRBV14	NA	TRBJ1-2	CASTETAEGGYTF
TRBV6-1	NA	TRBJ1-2	CASNNRGLDGYTF
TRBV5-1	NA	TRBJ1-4	CASSFRTGGRANEKLFF
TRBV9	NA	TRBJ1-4	CASSTGQGGEKLFF
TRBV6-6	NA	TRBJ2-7	CASSLGSGYEQYF
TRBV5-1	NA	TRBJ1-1	CASSPEEALNTEAFF
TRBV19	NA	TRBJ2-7	CASSRDSGSYEQYF
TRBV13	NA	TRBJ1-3	CASSLRAYRVGNTIYF
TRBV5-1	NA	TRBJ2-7	CASSLGGGGYYEQYF
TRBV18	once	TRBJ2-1	CASSPLGQAPLPYNEQFF
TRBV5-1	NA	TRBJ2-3	CASSFGDSTDTQYF
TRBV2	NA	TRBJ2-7	CASSEAPVGEQYF
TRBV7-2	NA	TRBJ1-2	CASSLVGGPYGYTF
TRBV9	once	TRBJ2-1	CASSPTNRAVGDNEQFF
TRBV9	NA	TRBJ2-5	CASSVETGLREETQYF